Listed below are T cell receptor beta chains from one sample, sequenced in a study of control samples from healthy donors and cancer patients. Assay: immunoSEQ multiplex PCR; the TCRdb copy retains only in-frame clones and omits some. The sample contains approximately 76,000 clones, around 84% of which appear only once. Sequences were obtained from PBMCs. These receptors were taken from a man in his sixties with head and neck cancer. CDR3s include the opening cysteine and the closing phenylalanine or tryptophan. A D gene is named only where the DNA matches it firmly. Not every row has a clone size; where given, it reads once, few, many or a size class.

CDR3aa | CDR3nt | j_gene | v_gene | abundance | d_gene
CASSSGQGKWRWETQYF | TGCGCCAGCAGCTCCGGGCAGGGGAAATGGAGGTGGGAGACCCAGTACTTC | TRBJ2-5 | TRBV5-1 | once | -
CASSPSYGSETQYF | TGTGCCAGCAGCCCCTCCTATGGTAGCGAGACCCAGTACTTC | TRBJ2-5 | TRBV7-9 | once | -
CASGFNEQFF | TGTGCCAGCGGATTCAATGAGCAGTTCTTC | TRBJ2-1 | TRBV6-6 | - | -
CASSQLSYEQYF | TGTGCCAGCAGCCAGCTATCCTACGAGCAGTACTTC | TRBJ2-7 | TRBV5-6 | - | -
CASSLTGALEQYF | TGTGCCAGCAGCTTAACAGGGGCCCTCGAGCAGTACTTC | TRBJ2-7 | TRBV7-2 | - | TRBD1
CASSLQVNEKLFF | TGTGCCAGTAGTCTGCAGGTGAATGAAAAACTGTTTTTT | TRBJ1-4 | TRBV19 | - | -
CASSLGRGQPQHF | TGTGCCAGCAGCTTAGGCAGGGGTCAGCCCCAGCATTTT | TRBJ1-5 | TRBV7-6 | few | -
CASSFPGQPQHF | TGTGCCAGCAGCTTCCCGGGGCAGCCCCAGCATTTT | TRBJ1-5 | TRBV7-9 | - | -
CASSLGAGASTDTQYF | TGCGCCAGCAGCTTGGGGGCGGGTGCTAGCACAGATACGCAGTATTTT | TRBJ2-3 | TRBV5-1 | - | -
CAISPVIGQGAYEQYF | TGTGCCATCAGTCCAGTCATTGGACAGGGGGCCTACGAGCAGTACTTC | TRBJ2-7 | TRBV10-3 | - | TRBD1
CASEGSLNSPLHF | TGTGCCAGCGAGGGTAGTTTGAATTCACCCCTCCACTTT | TRBJ1-6 | TRBV3-1/TRBV3-2 | - | -
CASSYSNSREYEQYF | TGTGCCAGCAGTTACTCGAATAGCAGGGAGTACGAGCAGTACTTC | TRBJ2-7 | TRBV6-5 | - | -
CASSESGNTEAFF | TGCGCCAGCAGTGAGTCAGGGAACACTGAAGCTTTCTTT | TRBJ1-1 | TRBV10-2 | - | -
CASSFTGLNTEAFF | TGCGCCAGCAGCTTCACAGGACTGAACACTGAAGCTTTCTTT | TRBJ1-1 | TRBV5-1 | - | -
CASSLTSGNSEQYF | TGTGCCAGCAGTTTGACTAGCGGGAACTCTGAGCAGTACTTC | TRBJ2-7 | TRBV6-4 | - | TRBD2
CASSYQQGPDTQYF | TGTGCCAGCAGTTACCAGCAGGGGCCAGATACGCAGTATTTT | TRBJ2-3 | TRBV6-5 | once | -
CATSRGHLQTGKLFF | TGTGCCACCAGCAGGGGACACCTCCAAACGGGAAAACTGTTTTTT | TRBJ1-4 | TRBV15 | - | -
CASSFRDRYLLSGANVLTF | TGCGCCAGCAGCTTCCGGGACAGGTATCTCCTCTCTGGGGCCAACGTCCTGACTTTC | TRBJ2-6 | TRBV5-1 | - | TRBD1
CASSLLVGSEKLFF | TGTGCCAGCAGCTTATTAGTTGGGTCTGAAAAACTGTTTTTT | TRBJ1-4 | TRBV7-8 | - | -
CASSYVKEGGTEAFF | TGTGCCAGCAGCTACGTAAAAGAGGGAGGCACTGAAGCTTTCTTT | TRBJ1-1 | TRBV7-9 | - | -
CASSMRLAGTYEQYF | TGTGCCAGTAGTATGAGACTAGCGGGGACCTACGAGCAGTACTTC | TRBJ2-7 | TRBV19 | - | TRBD2
CASSPPASGIMGEQFF | TGTGCCAGCTCACCACCTGCTAGCGGGATAATGGGTGAGCAGTTCTTC | TRBJ2-1 | TRBV18 | few | TRBD2
CAIRGRLSYEQYF | TGTGCCATAAGAGGGCGTCTATCCTACGAGCAGTACTTC | TRBJ2-7 | TRBV10-3 | - | -
CASSPGQGRTEAFF | TGCGCCAGCAGTCCAGGACAGGGGAGGACTGAAGCTTTCTTT | TRBJ1-1 | TRBV5-1 | - | TRBD1
CATKRGDRNSYNEQFF | TGTGCTACCAAGAGGGGGGACCGCAATTCCTACAATGAGCAGTTCTTC | TRBJ2-1 | TRBV25-1 | - | -
CASSLAPLAASSYEQYF | TGTGCCAGCAGCTTAGCCCCACTAGCGGCGAGCTCCTACGAGCAGTACTTC | TRBJ2-7 | TRBV13 | - | TRBD2
CASNTDGFYGEAFF | TGTGCCAGCAACACCGACGGGTTTTACGGGGAAGCTTTCTTT | TRBJ1-1 | TRBV7-9 | - | -
CASTSGTGDEKLFF | TGTGCCAGCACCTCAGGGACAGGGGATGAAAAACTGTTTTTT | TRBJ1-4 | TRBV28 | once | TRBD1
CAWSVAGVNYGYTF | TGTGCCTGGAGTGTGGCTGGGGTAAACTATGGCTACACCTTC | TRBJ1-2 | TRBV30 | - | -
CASGRGTANTEAFF | TGCGCCAGCGGACGCGGGACAGCGAACACTGAAGCTTTCTTT | TRBJ1-1 | TRBV5-1 | - | TRBD1
CASSVTGGENTGELFF | TGTGCCAGCAGCGTAACAGGGGGCGAAAACACCGGGGAGCTGTTTTTT | TRBJ2-2 | TRBV11-1 | - | TRBD1
CASAGDFNEQFF | TGTGCCAGCGCCGGGGACTTCAATGAGCAGTTCTTC | TRBJ2-1 | TRBV7-9 | - | -
CASSFGPPSTEAFF | TGTGCCAGCAGCTTTGGGCCACCGAGCACTGAAGCTTTCTTT | TRBJ1-1 | TRBV7-9 | few | -
CASSLGQGIYGYTF | TGTGCCAGCAGCTTGGGACAGGGAATCTATGGCTACACCTTC | TRBJ1-2 | TRBV6-5 | - | TRBD1
CAITPILGELFF | TGTGCCATCACGCCTATCCTCGGGGAGCTGTTTTTT | TRBJ2-2 | TRBV5-8 | - | -
CASSSSSLTTEAFF | TGTGCCAGCAGTTCCTCGAGCCTCACGACTGAAGCTTTCTTT | TRBJ1-1 | TRBV28 | - | -
CASSPGGQATYEQYF | TGTGCCAGCAGCCCAGGGGGACAGGCCACCTACGAGCAGTACTTC | TRBJ2-7 | TRBV7-6 | once | TRBD1
CASSQGASSYNEQFF | TGTGCCAGCAGCCAAGGAGCCAGCTCCTACAATGAGCAGTTCTTC | TRBJ2-1 | TRBV3-1/TRBV3-2 | - | -
CASSYTRTAFNSPLHF | TGTGCCAGCAGTTACACTCGGACAGCCTTTAATTCACCCCTCCACTTT | TRBJ1-6 | TRBV6-5 | - | -
CASSPVRGEQYF | TGTGCCAGCAGCCCCGTGCGGGGCGAGCAGTACTTC | TRBJ2-7 | TRBV3-1/TRBV3-2 | - | -
CASSLDLERRGDTIYF | TGTGCCAGCAGCTTAGATCTTGAAAGGCGCGGAGACACCATATATTTT | TRBJ1-3 | TRBV11-2 | few | -
CASSEWVDTEAFF | TGCGCCAGCAGTGAGTGGGTGGACACTGAAGCTTTCTTT | TRBJ1-1 | TRBV10-2 | - | -
CASSHSPMETVSGRKYTQYF | TGTGCCAGCAGCCACTCCCCGATGGAGACGGTTAGCGGGAGGAAATATACGCAGTATTTT | TRBJ2-3 | TRBV3-1/TRBV3-2 | - | TRBD2
CASSLQGLAGTYNEQFF | TGTGCCAGCAGCTTACAAGGACTAGCGGGGACCTACAATGAGCAGTTCTTC | TRBJ2-1 | TRBV7-2 | - | TRBD2
CASSFDSNQPQHF | TGTGCCAGCAGCTTTGATAGCAATCAGCCCCAGCATTTT | TRBJ1-5 | TRBV7-2 | - | -
CASSPVPQRTGNTIYF | TGTGCCAGCTCACCAGTGCCCCAGAGAACTGGAAACACCATATATTTT | TRBJ1-3 | TRBV18 | - | -
CASSRGTSGTSYEQYF | TGTGCCAGCAGCCGGGGGACTAGCGGGACTTCCTACGAGCAGTACTTC | TRBJ2-7 | TRBV5-4 | - | TRBD2
CASSSRLAGSTDTQYF | TGCGCCAGCAGCTCCCGTCTGGCGGGGAGCACAGATACGCAGTATTTT | TRBJ2-3 | TRBV23-1 | once | -
CAISRQDNSPLHF | TGTGCCATCAGTAGACAGGATAATTCACCCCTCCACTTT | TRBJ1-6 | TRBV10-3 | - | -
CASSSNAGTGYYEQYF | TGTGCCAGCAGCTCTAATGCCGGGACAGGGTACTACGAGCAGTACTTC | TRBJ2-7 | TRBV5-5 | - | TRBD1
CASSLPFDGGETQYF | TGTGCCAGCAGCTTACCCTTCGACGGGGGAGAGACCCAGTACTTC | TRBJ2-5 | TRBV7-6 | - | -
CAISESTRQGVSTGELFF | TGTGCCATCAGTGAGTCGACTCGACAGGGGGTGAGCACCGGGGAGCTGTTTTTT | TRBJ2-2 | TRBV10-3 | once | TRBD1
CASSRTDTQYF | TGTGCCAGCAGCCGGACAGATACGCAGTATTTT | TRBJ2-3 | TRBV7-9 | once | -
CASSLGAVGNTIYF | TGTGCCAGCAGTTTAGGGGCTGTTGGAAACACCATATATTTT | TRBJ1-3 | TRBV28 | - | -
CASSPQAGMGSYNEQFF | TGTGCCAGCAGCCCGCAGGCAGGGATGGGCTCCTACAATGAGCAGTTCTTC | TRBJ2-1 | TRBV11-2 | - | -